The 11 T cell receptor beta chains below come from one sample, sequenced in a study of cytomegalovirus exposure and HLA in healthy donors (dated by TCRdb to 2016 to 2017). Library construction relied on the immunoSEQ multiplex PCR assay. The multiplex PCR relied on a mix of 60 forward primers for TCR Vbeta segments and 13 reverse primers for TCR Jbeta segments. This immuneACCESS table, as held by TCRdb, lists in-frame sequences with V and J called but not all clones. Of the missing ones, under half trace to an unresolved V gene in checked studies; the others have no known cause. Recorded for this sample are around 91,000 clones; 64% of them occurred a single time. Roughly 3.2% of the sample is held by the ten biggest clonotypes. Sequencing was carried out using PBMCs. All receptors come from a man aged 55-75 years in good health and CMV-seronegative.

CDR3 region: CASSRGQGTSPLHF. The CDR3, as DNA: TGTGCCAGCAGTCGGGGACAGGGGACCTCACCCCTCCACTTT. The V gene is TRBV6-5, the J gene TRBJ1-6; TRBD1 matches at 10 bases. Germline V gives CDR1 MNHEY, CDR2 SVGAGI. The CDR3 is 14 residues long. The ends lost 5 bases at V and 10 bases at J; junction bases unmatched: 5.

V usage is TRBV10-3 and J usage is TRBJ2-6; D may be TRBD1 (5 bases). Germline V gene sequence: CDR1 ENHRY, CDR2 SYGVKD. V lost 2 bases, J lost 2 bases, and 10 bases lay in between. CDR3 size: 16 residues. CDR3 sequence: CAISEAGLAGANVLTF. The DNA for the CDR3 is TGTGCCATCAGTGAGGCAGGGCTGGCTGGGGCCAACGTCCTGACTTTC.

The chain joins TRBV2 to TRBJ2-5; D is ambiguous. There are 13 residues in the CDR3. Germline V CDR1 and CDR2: SNHLY, FYNNEI. Between the trimmed V and J ends, which lost 3 bases and 2 bases, there was a span of 7 bases. For the CDR3, the DNA is TGTGCCAGCAGTGACAGGCGTCAAGAGACCCAGTACTTC. Encoded protein: CASSDRRQETQYF.

This rearrangement joins TRBV27 to TRBJ1-2, with 9 positions matching TRBD1. The ends lost 5 bases at V and 8 bases at J; junction bases unmatched: 9. CDR1 MNHEY and CDR2 SMNVEV come from the germline V gene (reference sequence). CDR3 size: 14 residues. The CDR3 DNA reads as TGTGCCAGCAGTACCGCGACAGGGGGGAACGGCTACACCTTC. This gives the protein CASSTATGGNGYTF.

The V call is TRBV18, the J call TRBJ1-1; 9 bases align to TRBD1. The CDR3 runs to 17 residues. Losses at the gene ends were 4 bases for V and 4 bases for J; bases not matched to a gene: 13. Germline CDR1 KGHSH, CDR2 LQKENI. This chain's CDR3 is CASSLTGTGTGSTEAFF. The CDR3 DNA is TGTGCCAGCTCACTGACCGGGACAGGGACGGGGAGCACTGAAGCTTTCTTT.

The CDR3 loop reads CASSLKAGVVTDTQYF. The DNA of the CDR3 is TGTGCCAGCAGCTTGAAAGCGGGAGTGGTGACAGATACGCAGTATTTT. J is TRBJ2-3 and V is TRBV5-6; 8 bases are a match to TRBD2. J gave up 3 bases and V 1 base, and 7 bases lay outside the gene matches. The CDR3 covers 16 residues. Germline CDR1 is SGHDT and CDR2 is YYEEEE.

In its sample, this clone was seen once. V usage is TRBV6-1 and J usage is TRBJ2-2, with 7 bases aligning to TRBD2. Germline V gene data show CDR1 as MNHNS and CDR2 as SASEGT. The length of the CDR3 is 15 residues. V was clipped by 10 bases and J by 0 bases; unmatched bases: 8. CDR3 DNA sequence: TGTGCCACCCTCGCCGGGGGGTCGAACACCGGGGAGCTGTTTTTT. This encodes CATLAGGSNTGELFF.

The rearrangement joins TRBV5-1 to TRBJ2-1; D uncertain. CDR1 is SGHRS, CDR2 YFSETQ, per germline. Trimming left V 0 bases short and J 2 bases short, with 9 bases between. The CDR3 has 15 residues. The CDR3 DNA follows: TGCGCCAGCAGCTTGGAGACATTTACCTACAATGAGCAGTTCTTC. Translated, it gives CASSLETFTYNEQFF.

The chain couples TRBV7-8 to TRBJ1-5, with 11 bases matching TRBD1. The CDR3 has 17 amino acids. Germline CDR1 reads SGHVS; CDR2 reads FQNEAQ. With V trimmed by 4 bases and J by 2 bases, 7 bases remained unmatched. The CDR3 region is CASSSDRGRGGNQPQHF. The CDR3 DNA reads as TGTGCCAGCAGCTCGGACAGGGGGCGAGGGGGCAATCAGCCCCAGCATTTT.

V usage is TRBV28 and J usage is TRBJ1-6; D unresolved. Trimming removed 8 bases at V and 6 bases at J, with 17 bases between. The CDR3 loop spans 15 amino acids. The germline gives CDR1 MDHEN, CDR2 SYDVKM. The CDR3 protein is CASRLDAGFNSPLHF. The CDR3 region has the DNA TGTGCCAGCCGACTCGACGCCGGCTTTAATTCACCCCTCCACTTT.

This chain uses TRBV6-5 with TRBJ2-3; unclear D gene. The CDR3 loop spans 13 amino acids. Germline CDR1 MNHEY, CDR2 SVGAGI. Trimming left V 10 bases short and J 0 bases short, with 11 bases between. CDR3 coding DNA: TGTGCCACCCAGTCCTCTAGCACAGATACGCAGTATTTT. This translates into CATQSSSTDTQYF.